The rows below give T cell receptor beta chains drawn from one sample of a study of shared clonotypes between healthy human individuals. Clones were sequenced by immunoSEQ multiplex PCR, and TCRdb holds only the in-frame ones, with some missing. The data show roughly 2.1 million clones, just over 90% seen once. The sample taken for sequencing was naive CD8+ T cells from PBMCs. The source of these receptors is a man between 18 and 29 years old in good health. Some clones in this sample may be carry-over from other donors' samples. Both conserved end residues are part of each CDR3. D genes are given only for firm matches. Some rows mark clone size as missing; the rest say once, few, many or name a class of expanded clone.

V gene	D gene	J gene	clone size	CDR3 protein	CDR3 DNA
TRBV7-3	NA	TRBJ2-1	once	CASPIIGLDNNNEQFF	TGTGCCAGCCCGATTATTGGGCTAGACAACAACAATGAGCAGTTCTTC
TRBV7-9	TRBD2	TRBJ2-5	NA	CASSLVTSGSSGTQYF	TGTGCCAGCAGCTTAGTCACTAGCGGGAGCTCCGGGACCCAGTACTTC
TRBV11-2	NA	TRBJ2-6	NA	CASLGAGDGANVLTF	TGTGCCTCCTTGGGGGCAGGGGACGGGGCCAACGTCCTGACTTTC
TRBV11-2	NA	TRBJ2-1	NA	CASSLADRRMGNEQFF	TGTGCCAGCAGCTTAGCCGACAGAAGAATGGGCAATGAGCAGTTCTTC
TRBV27	NA	TRBJ2-2	once	CASSLFPPQRTTPGELFF	TGTGCCAGCAGTTTATTCCCGCCACAGAGAACTACGCCCGGGGAGCTGTTTTTT
TRBV11-1	TRBD2	TRBJ2-1	NA	CASSPGQILAGESEQFF	TGTGCCAGCAGCCCCGGACAGATACTAGCGGGAGAGAGTGAGCAGTTCTTC
TRBV7-2	TRBD2	TRBJ2-7	NA	CASSYSGPTYEQYF	TGTGCCAGCAGCTATAGCGGGCCCACCTACGAGCAGTACTTC
TRBV6-5	NA	TRBJ1-4	NA	CASSPDPKYEKLFF	TGTGCCAGCAGCCCCGACCCTAAGTATGAAAAACTGTTTTTT
TRBV5-1	NA	TRBJ2-3	NA	CASSLIKGRVSTDTQYF	TGCGCCAGCAGCTTAATAAAGGGACGGGTTTCCACAGATACGCAGTATTTT
TRBV4-2	NA	TRBJ2-7	once	CASGRGRNEQYF	TGTGCCAGCGGCAGGGGAAGGAACGAGCAGTACTTC
TRBV7-6	TRBD1	TRBJ2-2	NA	CASSPDRGSGELFF	TGTGCCAGCAGCCCGGACAGGGGGTCCGGGGAGCTGTTTTTT
TRBV27	NA	TRBJ1-5	NA	CASSLQGSNQPQHF	TGTGCCAGCAGTTTACAAGGGAGCAATCAGCCCCAGCATTTT
TRBV27	NA	TRBJ1-3	NA	CASSPSPGGWNTIYF	TGTGCCAGCAGTCCCTCGCCGGGGGGTTGGAACACCATATATTTT
TRBV11-2	NA	TRBJ2-1	NA	CASSLVGQGWGEQFF	TGTGCCAGCAGCTTAGTTGGGCAGGGTTGGGGTGAGCAGTTCTTC
TRBV5-6	TRBD2	TRBJ2-7	NA	CASSPGLADEQYF	TGTGCCAGCAGCCCGGGACTAGCGGACGAGCAGTACTTC
TRBV10-3	TRBD2	TRBJ2-7	once	CAISESLAGSYEQYF	TGTGCCATCAGTGAGTCTTTAGCGGGCTCCTACGAGCAGTACTTC
TRBV7-9	TRBD2	TRBJ2-7	NA	CASSGLAESYEQYF	TGTGCCAGCAGCGGGCTAGCGGAGTCCTACGAGCAGTACTTC
TRBV28	NA	TRBJ2-5	NA	CASSLRVGRVKETQYF	TGTGCCAGCAGTTTGAGAGTGGGCAGGGTAAAAGAGACCCAGTACTTC
TRBV5-1	TRBD2	TRBJ2-1	NA	CASSLHRTSGSRYNEQFF	TGCGCCAGCAGCTTGCATCGGACTAGCGGGAGTAGGTACAATGAGCAGTTCTTC
TRBV9	TRBD2	TRBJ2-7	NA	CASSPTSGSSYEQYF	TGTGCCAGCAGCCCCACTAGCGGGAGTTCCTACGAGCAGTACTTC
TRBV30	NA	TRBJ2-1	NA	CAWSRNNEQFF	TGTGCCTGGTCCCGCAACAATGAGCAGTTCTTC
TRBV15	TRBD2	TRBJ2-3	NA	CATSRGPWGGGTDTQYF	TGTGCCACCAGCAGGGGTCCTTGGGGAGGGGGCACAGATACGCAGTATTTT
TRBV2	NA	TRBJ2-7	NA	CASSGAGAYSYEQYF	TGTGCCAGCAGTGGGGCCGGGGCCTACTCCTACGAGCAGTACTTC
TRBV9	NA	TRBJ2-7	NA	CASSVGGLLSYEQYF	TGTGCCAGCAGCGTAGGAGGTCTCCTCTCCTACGAGCAGTACTTC
TRBV7-9	TRBD2	TRBJ2-5	NA	CASSQTSGSDRETQYF	TGTGCCAGCAGCCAAACTAGCGGGAGTGACAGGGAGACCCAGTACTTC
TRBV7-9	NA	TRBJ2-5	NA	CASSVKPGGTQQETQYF	TGTGCCAGCAGCGTAAAGCCGGGCGGGACACAGCAAGAGACCCAGTACTTC
TRBV6-1	TRBD1	TRBJ1-2	NA	CASSELDRGLGGYTF	TGTGCCAGCAGTGAACTAGACAGGGGGCTTGGTGGCTACACCTTC
TRBV5-1	TRBD2	TRBJ2-1	once	CASSLGLAGINEQFF	TGCGCCAGCAGCTTGGGGCTAGCGGGTATCAATGAGCAGTTCTTC
TRBV6-5	TRBD2	TRBJ2-7	NA	CATSLLGRYEQYF	TGTGCCACTTCCTTACTCGGGAGGTACGAGCAGTACTTC
TRBV6-1	NA	TRBJ1-2	once	CASSEGISKSYGYTF	TGTGCCAGCAGTGAGGGGATTTCTAAGTCCTATGGCTACACCTTC
TRBV5-6	NA	TRBJ2-7	NA	CASSPAPGSYEQYF	TGTGCCAGCAGCCCGGCCCCTGGGTCCTACGAGCAGTACTTC
TRBV4-3	TRBD2	TRBJ2-7	NA	CASSQDMAGGSYEQYF	TGCGCCAGCAGCCAAGATATGGCGGGAGGGTCCTACGAGCAGTACTTC
TRBV4-1	NA	TRBJ1-1	few	CASSQGAGRAFF	TGCGCCAGCAGCCAAGGGGCCGGGAGAGCTTTCTTT
TRBV28	NA	TRBJ1-5	once	CASRTRREQPQHF	TGTGCCAGCAGGACGAGAAGGGAACAGCCCCAGCATTTT
TRBV9	NA	TRBJ2-2	once	CASSPGNRATGELFF	TGTGCCAGCAGCCCCGGGAACAGAGCCACCGGGGAGCTGTTTTTT
TRBV4-1	NA	TRBJ2-3	NA	CASSQAPSATPTDTQYF	TGCGCCAGCAGCCAAGCTCCTAGCGCGACTCCCACAGATACGCAGTATTTT
TRBV29-1	TRBD1	TRBJ1-2	NA	CSVGDRGRTNYGYTF	TGCAGCGTGGGGGACAGGGGGCGAACTAACTATGGCTACACCTTC
TRBV2	NA	TRBJ2-7	NA	CASSQTDYEQYF	TGTGCCAGCAGTCAAACGGATTACGAGCAGTACTTC
TRBV7-6	NA	TRBJ2-1	once	CASSLEAAPWEQFF	TGTGCCAGCAGCTTAGAAGCGGCCCCCTGGGAGCAGTTCTTC
TRBV27	TRBD1	TRBJ1-1	NA	CASRTTGAAEAFF	TGTGCCAGCAGGACCACAGGGGCAGCTGAAGCTTTCTTT
TRBV7-9	TRBD2	TRBJ2-7	NA	CASSDEGLAGVPYEQYF	TGTGCCAGCAGCGACGAGGGACTAGCGGGAGTCCCCTACGAGCAGTACTTC
TRBV28	TRBD2	TRBJ2-1	NA	CASSPRTSGTLYEQFF	TGTGCCAGCAGTCCTAGGACTAGCGGGACTCTGTATGAGCAGTTCTTC
TRBV27	NA	TRBJ2-7	NA	CASSPSRGLWFEQYF	TGTGCCAGCAGTCCCTCCAGGGGCTTATGGTTCGAGCAGTACTTC
TRBV27	NA	TRBJ2-7	NA	CASSLGADEQYF	TGTGCCAGCAGTTTAGGGGCAGACGAGCAGTACTTC
TRBV28	TRBD2	TRBJ2-1	NA	CASTQGLAPHEQFF	TGTGCCAGCACCCAGGGACTAGCGCCCCATGAGCAGTTCTTC